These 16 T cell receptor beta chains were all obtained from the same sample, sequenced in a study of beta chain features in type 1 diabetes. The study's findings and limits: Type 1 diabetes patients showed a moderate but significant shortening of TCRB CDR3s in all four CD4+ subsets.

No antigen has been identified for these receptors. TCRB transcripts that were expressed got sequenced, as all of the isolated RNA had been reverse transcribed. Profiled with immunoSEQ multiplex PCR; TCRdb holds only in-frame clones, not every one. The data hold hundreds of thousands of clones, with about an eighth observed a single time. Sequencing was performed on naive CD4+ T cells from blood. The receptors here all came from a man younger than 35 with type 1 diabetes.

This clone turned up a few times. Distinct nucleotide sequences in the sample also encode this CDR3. In DNA, the CDR3 is TGTGCCAGCAGTTACGGGAGCAATCAGCCCCAGCATTTT. Translation: CASSYGSNQPQHF. The chain recombines TRBV6-5 with TRBJ1-5; no clear D gene. Germline loops: CDR1 MNHEY, CDR2 SVGAGI. The CDR3 is made up of 13 amino acids. V lost 2 bases to trimming and J lost 1 base, with 3 bases between them.

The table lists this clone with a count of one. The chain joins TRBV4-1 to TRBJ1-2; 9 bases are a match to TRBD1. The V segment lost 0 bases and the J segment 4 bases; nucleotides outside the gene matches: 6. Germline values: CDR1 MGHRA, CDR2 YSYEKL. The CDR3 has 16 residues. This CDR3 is CASSQDWGQGRYGYTF. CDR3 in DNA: TGCGCCAGCAGCCAAGATTGGGGACAGGGACGCTATGGCTACACCTTC.

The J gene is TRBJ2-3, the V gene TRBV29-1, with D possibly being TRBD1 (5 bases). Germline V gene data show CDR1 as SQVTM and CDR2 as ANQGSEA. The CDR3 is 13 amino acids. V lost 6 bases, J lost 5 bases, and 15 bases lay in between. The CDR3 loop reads CSVRFQGRDTQYF. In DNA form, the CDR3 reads TGCAGCGTGAGGTTCCAGGGAAGAGATACGCAGTATTTT.

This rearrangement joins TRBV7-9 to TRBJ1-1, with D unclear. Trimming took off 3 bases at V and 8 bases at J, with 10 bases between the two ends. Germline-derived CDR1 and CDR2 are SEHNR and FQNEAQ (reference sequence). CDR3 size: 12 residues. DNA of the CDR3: TGTGCCAGCAGCTTTAAGCAGACCGAAGCTTTCTTT. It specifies CASSFKQTEAFF.

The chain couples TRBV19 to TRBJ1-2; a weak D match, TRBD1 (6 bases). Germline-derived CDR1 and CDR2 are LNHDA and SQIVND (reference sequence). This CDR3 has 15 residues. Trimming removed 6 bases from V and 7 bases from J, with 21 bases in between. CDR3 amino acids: CASRLDSSLVGGYTF. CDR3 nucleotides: TGTGCCAGTAGGTTGGACAGCTCCCTAGTGGGTGGCTACACCTTC.

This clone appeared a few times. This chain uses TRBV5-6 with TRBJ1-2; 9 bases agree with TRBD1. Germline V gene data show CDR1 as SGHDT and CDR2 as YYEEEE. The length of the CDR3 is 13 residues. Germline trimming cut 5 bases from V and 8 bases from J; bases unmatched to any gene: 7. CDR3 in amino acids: CASRRTGEDGYTF. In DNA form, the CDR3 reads TGTGCCAGCAGGCGGACAGGGGAAGACGGCTACACCTTC. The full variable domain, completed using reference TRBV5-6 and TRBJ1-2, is DAGVTQSPTHLIKTRGQQVTLRCSPKSGHDTVSWYQQALGQGPQFIFQYYEEEERQRGNFPDRFSGHQFPNYSSELNVNALLLGDSALYLCASRRTGEDGYTFGSGTRLTVV.

The DNA for the CDR3 is TGTGCCAGCATTAGAGGGACAGGGCTCGATAATTCACCCCTCCACTTT. Translated: CASIRGTGLDNSPLHF. The chain uses TRBV2 and TRBJ1-6, with 9 bases lining up with TRBD1. Trimming at V came to 7 bases and at J to 5 bases, leaving 9 bases not matched to a gene. The CDR3 is made up of 16 amino acids. Germline assignment: CDR1 SNHLY and CDR2 FYNNEI.

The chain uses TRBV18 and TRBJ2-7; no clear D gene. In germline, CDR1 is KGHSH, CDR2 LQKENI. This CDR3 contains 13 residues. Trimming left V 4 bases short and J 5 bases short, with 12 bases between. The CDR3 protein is CASSLGYRDEQYF. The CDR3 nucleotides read TGTGCCAGCTCACTTGGCTACAGAGACGAGCAGTACTTC.

In DNA, the CDR3 is TGTGCCAGCAGCTCGAGACCGGGGCCGAACACTGAAGCTTTCTTT. Its protein product is CASSSRPGPNTEAFF. The rearrangement uses TRBV9 and TRBJ1-1, with D perhaps TRBD1 (5 bases). This CDR3 contains 15 residues. Germline loops: CDR1 SGDLS, CDR2 YYNGEE. Deletions cut 4 bases from V and 1 base from J, with 14 bases between.

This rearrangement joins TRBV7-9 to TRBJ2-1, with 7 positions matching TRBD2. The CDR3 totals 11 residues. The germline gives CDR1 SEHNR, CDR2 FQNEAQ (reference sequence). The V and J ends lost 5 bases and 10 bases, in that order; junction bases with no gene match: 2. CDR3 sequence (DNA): TGTGCCAGCAGCGCGGGACTAGAGCAGTTCTTC. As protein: CASSAGLEQFF.

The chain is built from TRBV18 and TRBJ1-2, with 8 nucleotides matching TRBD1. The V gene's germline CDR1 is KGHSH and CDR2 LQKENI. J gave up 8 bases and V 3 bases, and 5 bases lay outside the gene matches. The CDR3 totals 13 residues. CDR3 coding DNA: TGTGCCAGCTCACCGGACAGGGCGGGAGGCTACACCTTC. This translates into CASSPDRAGGYTF.

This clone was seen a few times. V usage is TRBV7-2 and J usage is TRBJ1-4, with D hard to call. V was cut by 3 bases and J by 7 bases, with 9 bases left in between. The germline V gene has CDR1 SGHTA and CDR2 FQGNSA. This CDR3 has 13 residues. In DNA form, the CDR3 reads TGTGCCAGCAGCTTGGACCGGGCTGAAAAACTGTTTTTT. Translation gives CASSLDRAEKLFF.

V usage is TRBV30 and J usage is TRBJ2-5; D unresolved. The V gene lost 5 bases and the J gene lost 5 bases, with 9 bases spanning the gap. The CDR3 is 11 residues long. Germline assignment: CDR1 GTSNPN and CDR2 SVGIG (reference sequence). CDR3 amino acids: CAWSSFETQYF. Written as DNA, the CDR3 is TGTGCCTGGTCCTCGTTTGAGACCCAGTACTTC.

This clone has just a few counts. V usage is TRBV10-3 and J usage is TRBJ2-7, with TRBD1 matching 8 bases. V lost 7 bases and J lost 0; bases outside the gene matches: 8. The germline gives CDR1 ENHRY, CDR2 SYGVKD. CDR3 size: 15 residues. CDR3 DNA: TGTGCCATCATGATAGCGACAGGGGCCTCCTACGAGCAGTACTTC. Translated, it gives CAIMIATGASYEQYF.

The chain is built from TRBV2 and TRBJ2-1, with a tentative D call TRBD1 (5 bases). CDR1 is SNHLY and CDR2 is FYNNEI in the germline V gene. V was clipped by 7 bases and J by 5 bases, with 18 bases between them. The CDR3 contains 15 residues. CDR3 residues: CASILGPREDNEQFF. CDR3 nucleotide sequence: TGTGCCAGCATCCTGGGGCCTCGTGAGGACAATGAGCAGTTCTTC. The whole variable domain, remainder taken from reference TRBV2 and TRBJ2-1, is EPEVTQTPSHQVTQMGQEVILRCVPISNHLYFYWYRQILGQKVEFLVSFYNNEISEKSEIFDDQFSVERPDGSNFTLKIRSTKLEDSAMYFCASILGPREDNEQFFGPGTRLTVL.

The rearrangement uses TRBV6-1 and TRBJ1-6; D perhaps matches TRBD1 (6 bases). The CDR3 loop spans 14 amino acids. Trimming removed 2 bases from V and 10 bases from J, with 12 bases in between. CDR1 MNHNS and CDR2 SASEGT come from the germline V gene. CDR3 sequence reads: CASSEPRGRSPLHF. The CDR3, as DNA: TGTGCCAGCAGTGAACCCAGGGGTCGGTCACCCCTCCACTTT.